A selection of T cell receptor beta chains follows, all from one sample in a study of T cells in Graves' hyperthyroidism and ophthalmopathy. TCRdb processed the multiplex PCR reads anew with MiXCR; each CDR3 protein has one entry. The sample yields 650,000 to 750,000 distinct CDR3 sequences, approximately 14% seen once. What was sequenced was blood. The receptors were gathered from a woman aged 18-29 years with Graves' hyperthyroidism. Each CDR3 is given with its conserved first and last residue. The order of the fields is D gene, V gene, clone size, J gene, CDR3 DNA, CDR3 protein. D genes are given only for firm matches. The size field is filled for only some rows; it gives once, few, many or a size class.

>TRBD1|TRBV12-3/TRBV12-4|NA|TRBJ1-6
TGTGCCAGCAGTCCTAGCTCAGGGGGGAGGTGGAATTCACCCCTCCACTTT
CASSPSSGGRWNSPLHF
>TRBD1|TRBV30|many|TRBJ2-7
TGTGCCTGGAGTGTCCCGGGACAGGGAAGGTACGAGCAGTACTTC
CAWSVPGQGRYEQYF
>NA|TRBV2|NA|TRBJ1-1
TGTGCCAGCAGTGTCCAAGGTGCAGCTTTCTTT
CASSVQGAAFF
>TRBD1|TRBV24-1|many|TRBJ1-2
TGTGCCACCAGTGATCGGACAGGGGGCCGAAGGGGCTACACCTTC
CATSDRTGGRRGYTF
>NA|TRBV6-2/TRBV6-3|few|TRBJ2-5
TGTGCCAGCAGTTACTCGATGGGCTTCGAAATAGCGGTACAAGAGACCCAGTACTTC
CASSYSMGFEIAVQETQYF
>NA|TRBV5-6|NA|TRBJ2-3
TGTGCCAGCAGCCTTCTTGCGGCTGGGGATACGCAGTATTTT
CASSLLAAGDTQYF
>NA|TRBV29-1|few|TRBJ2-7
TGCAGCGTTGGCCGGACTGGGCGCGAGCAGTACTTC
CSVGRTGREQYF
>TRBD2|TRBV6-5|NA|TRBJ2-3
TGTGCCAGCAGTTACTCGAGGGGGACTAGCGGCACAGATACGCAGTATTTT
CASSYSRGTSGTDTQYF
>NA|TRBV2|many|TRBJ2-5
TGTGCCAGCAGTTCGGACCAAGAGACCCAGTACTTC
CASSSDQETQYF
>NA|TRBV3-1|many|TRBJ1-2
TGTGCCAGCAGCGTTGGTCAGGTCTATGGCTACACCTTC
CASSVGQVYGYTF
>NA|TRBV2|many|TRBJ2-5
TGTGCCAGCAGCCATACCCCGGACAGCAACCAAGAGACCCAGTACTTC
CASSHTPDSNQETQYF
>NA|TRBV6-1|NA|TRBJ2-1
TGTGCCAGCAGTGAAGTCCCGAATGGGGGCTTAGGCTGGGGGTTCGATGAGCAGTTCTTC
CASSEVPNGGLGWGFDEQFF
>TRBD2|TRBV2|many|TRBJ2-1
TGTGCCAGCAGTGAAGCGCTTCCCATTAGGGGTCGTGGCGGGAGGATTTCCTACAATGAGCAGTTCTTC
CASSEALPIRGRGGRISYNEQFF
>TRBD2|TRBV20-1|many|TRBJ2-5
TGCAGTGCGGATCGGGACTACGGCCAAGAGACCCAGTACTTC
CSADRDYGQETQYF
>TRBD2|TRBV20-1|many|TRBJ2-1
TGCAGTGCGCCGACTAGCGGGACCTACAATGAGCAGTTCTTC
CSAPTSGTYNEQFF
>NA|TRBV9|NA|TRBJ2-5
TGTGCCAGCAGCGTAGAAGGGATGGAGACCCAGTACTTC
CASSVEGMETQYF
>TRBD2|TRBV19|few|TRBJ2-4
TGTGCCAGTAGTAGGCCTAGCGGGCTTTCTTCCAAAAACATTCAGTACTTC
CASSRPSGLSSKNIQYF